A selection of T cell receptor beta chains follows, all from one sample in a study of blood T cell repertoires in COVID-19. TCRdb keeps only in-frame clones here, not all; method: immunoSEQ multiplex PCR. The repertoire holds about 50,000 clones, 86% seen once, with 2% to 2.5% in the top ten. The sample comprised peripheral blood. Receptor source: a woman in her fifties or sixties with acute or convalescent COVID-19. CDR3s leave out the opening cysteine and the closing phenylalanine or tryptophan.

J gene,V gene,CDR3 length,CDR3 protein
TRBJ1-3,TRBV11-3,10,ASSNTGNTIY
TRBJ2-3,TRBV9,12,ASSVSQIMDTQY
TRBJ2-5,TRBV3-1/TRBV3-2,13,ASSQVYSYQETQY
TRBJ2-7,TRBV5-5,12,ASSSDGITYEQY
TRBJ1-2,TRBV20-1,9,SANGVYGYT
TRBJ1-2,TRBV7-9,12,ASSLVVEGDGYT
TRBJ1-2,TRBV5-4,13,ASSLGGAMGSGYT
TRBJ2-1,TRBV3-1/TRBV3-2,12,ASSQPTGGNEQF
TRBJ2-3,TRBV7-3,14,ASSLQGALSTDTQY
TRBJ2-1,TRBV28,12,ATHRLVTYNEQF
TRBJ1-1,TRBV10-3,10,AISVTGQEAF
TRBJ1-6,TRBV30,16,AWSSLRTAKPLNSPLH
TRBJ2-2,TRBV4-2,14,ASSRSGSANTGELF
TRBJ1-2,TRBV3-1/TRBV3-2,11,ASSQATGGGYT
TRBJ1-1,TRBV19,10,ASRDRDTEAF
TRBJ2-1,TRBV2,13,ASNVAGQGFNEQF
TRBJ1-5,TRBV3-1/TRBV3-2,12,ASSLGQLNQPQH